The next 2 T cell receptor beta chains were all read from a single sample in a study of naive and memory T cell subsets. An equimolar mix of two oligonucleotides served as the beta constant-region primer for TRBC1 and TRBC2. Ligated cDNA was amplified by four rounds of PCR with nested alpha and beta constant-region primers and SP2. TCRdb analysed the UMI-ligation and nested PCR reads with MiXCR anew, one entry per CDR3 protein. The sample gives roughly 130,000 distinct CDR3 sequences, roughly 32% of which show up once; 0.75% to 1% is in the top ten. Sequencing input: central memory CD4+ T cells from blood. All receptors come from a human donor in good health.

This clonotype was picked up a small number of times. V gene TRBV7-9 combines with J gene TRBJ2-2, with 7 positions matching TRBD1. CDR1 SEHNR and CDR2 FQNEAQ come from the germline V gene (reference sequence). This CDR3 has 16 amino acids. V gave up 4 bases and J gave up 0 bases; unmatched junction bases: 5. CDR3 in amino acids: CASSSRDSSNTGELFF. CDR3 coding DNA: TGTGCCAGCAGCTCCCGGGACAGTTCGAACACCGGGGAGCTGTTTTTT.

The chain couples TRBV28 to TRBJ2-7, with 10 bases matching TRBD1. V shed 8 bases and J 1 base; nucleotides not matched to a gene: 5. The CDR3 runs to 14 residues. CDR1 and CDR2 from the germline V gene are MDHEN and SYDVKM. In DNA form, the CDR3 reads TGTGCCAGCCGGGACAGGGGTACGTCCTACGAGCAGTACTTC. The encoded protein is CASRDRGTSYEQYF.